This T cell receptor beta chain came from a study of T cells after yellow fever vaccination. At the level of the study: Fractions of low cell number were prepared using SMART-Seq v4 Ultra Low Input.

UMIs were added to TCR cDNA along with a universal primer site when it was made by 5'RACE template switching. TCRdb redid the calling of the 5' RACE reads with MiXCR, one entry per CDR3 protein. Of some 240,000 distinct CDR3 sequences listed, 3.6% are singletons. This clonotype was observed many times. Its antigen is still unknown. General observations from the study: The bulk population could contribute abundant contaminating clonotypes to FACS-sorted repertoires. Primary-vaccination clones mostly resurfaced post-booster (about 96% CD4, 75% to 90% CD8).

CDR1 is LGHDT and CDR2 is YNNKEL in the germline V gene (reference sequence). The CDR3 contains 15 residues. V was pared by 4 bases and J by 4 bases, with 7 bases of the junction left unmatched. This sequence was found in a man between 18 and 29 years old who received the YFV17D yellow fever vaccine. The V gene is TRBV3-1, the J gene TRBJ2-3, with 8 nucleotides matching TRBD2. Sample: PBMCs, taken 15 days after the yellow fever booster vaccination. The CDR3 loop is CASSPPGGLSDTQYF. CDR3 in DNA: TGTGCCAGCAGCCCACCGGGGGGGCTCTCAGATACGCAGTATTTT.